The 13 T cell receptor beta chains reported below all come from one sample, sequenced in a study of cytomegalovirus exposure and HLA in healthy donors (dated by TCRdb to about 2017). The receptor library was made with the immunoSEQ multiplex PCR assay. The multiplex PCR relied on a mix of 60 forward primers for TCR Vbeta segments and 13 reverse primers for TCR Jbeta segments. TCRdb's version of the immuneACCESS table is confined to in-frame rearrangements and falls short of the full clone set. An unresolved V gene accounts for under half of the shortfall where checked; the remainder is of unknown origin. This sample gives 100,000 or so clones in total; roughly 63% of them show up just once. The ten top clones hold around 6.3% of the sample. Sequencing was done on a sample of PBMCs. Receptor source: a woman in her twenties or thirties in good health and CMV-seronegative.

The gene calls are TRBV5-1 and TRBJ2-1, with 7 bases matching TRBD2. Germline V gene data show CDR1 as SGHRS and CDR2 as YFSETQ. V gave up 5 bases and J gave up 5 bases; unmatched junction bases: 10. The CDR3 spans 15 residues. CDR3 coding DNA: TGCGCCAGCAGTGACGCGGGAGAGTCCCACAATGAGCAGTTCTTC. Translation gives CASSDAGESHNEQFF.

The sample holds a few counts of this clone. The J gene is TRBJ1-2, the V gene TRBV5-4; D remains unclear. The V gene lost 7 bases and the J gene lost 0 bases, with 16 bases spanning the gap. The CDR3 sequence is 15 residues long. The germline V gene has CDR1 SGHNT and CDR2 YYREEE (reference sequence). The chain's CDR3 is CASLEGSSSNYGYTF. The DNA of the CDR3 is TGTGCCAGCCTCGAAGGGAGCAGCTCTAACTATGGCTACACCTTC.

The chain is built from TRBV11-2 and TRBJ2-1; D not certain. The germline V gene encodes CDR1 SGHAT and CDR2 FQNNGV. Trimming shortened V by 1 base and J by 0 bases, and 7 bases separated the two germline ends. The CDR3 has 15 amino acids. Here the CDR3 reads CASSLAGISYNEQFF. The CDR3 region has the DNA TGTGCCAGCAGCTTAGCTGGCATCTCCTACAATGAGCAGTTCTTC.

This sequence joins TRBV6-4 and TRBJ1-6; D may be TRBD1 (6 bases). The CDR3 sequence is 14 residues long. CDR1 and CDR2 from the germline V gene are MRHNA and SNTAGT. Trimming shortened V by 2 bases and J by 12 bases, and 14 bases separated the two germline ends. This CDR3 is CASSDRRQVGPLHF. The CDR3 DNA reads TGTGCCAGCAGTGACCGGCGACAGGTGGGACCCCTCCACTTT.

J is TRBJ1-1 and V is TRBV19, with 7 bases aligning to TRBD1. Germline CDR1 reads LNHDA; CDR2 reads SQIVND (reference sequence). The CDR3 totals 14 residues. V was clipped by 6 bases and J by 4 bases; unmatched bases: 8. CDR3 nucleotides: TGTGCCAGTAGACCCCAGGGGGGCAGCACTGAAGCTTTCTTT. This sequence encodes CASRPQGGSTEAFF.

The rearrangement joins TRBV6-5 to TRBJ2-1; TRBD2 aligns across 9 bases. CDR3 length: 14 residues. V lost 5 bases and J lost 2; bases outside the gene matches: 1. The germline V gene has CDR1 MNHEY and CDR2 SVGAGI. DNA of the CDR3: TGTGCCAGCAGTCTAGCGGGGCCCTACAATGAGCAGTTCTTC. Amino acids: CASSLAGPYNEQFF.

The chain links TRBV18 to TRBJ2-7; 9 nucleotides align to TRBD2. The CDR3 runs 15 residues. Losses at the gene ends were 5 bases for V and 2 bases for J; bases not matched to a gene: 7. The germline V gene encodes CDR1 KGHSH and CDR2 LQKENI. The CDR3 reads CASSSGLATTYEQYF. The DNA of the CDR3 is TGTGCCAGCTCATCCGGACTAGCGACGACCTACGAGCAGTACTTC.

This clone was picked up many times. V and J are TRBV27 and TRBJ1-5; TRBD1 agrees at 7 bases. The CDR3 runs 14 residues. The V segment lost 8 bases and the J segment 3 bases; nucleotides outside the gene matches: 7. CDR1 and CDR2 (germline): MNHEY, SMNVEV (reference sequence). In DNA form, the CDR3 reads TGTGCCAGCGGAGGGGGCGGAAACAATCAGCCCCAGCATTTT. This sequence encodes CASGGGGNNQPQHF.

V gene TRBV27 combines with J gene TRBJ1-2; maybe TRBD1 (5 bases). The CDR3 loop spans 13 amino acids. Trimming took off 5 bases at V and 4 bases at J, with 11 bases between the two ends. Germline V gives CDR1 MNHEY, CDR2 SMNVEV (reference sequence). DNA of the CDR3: TGTGCCAGCAGTCGCACAGGATCCTATGGCTACACCTTC. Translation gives CASSRTGSYGYTF.

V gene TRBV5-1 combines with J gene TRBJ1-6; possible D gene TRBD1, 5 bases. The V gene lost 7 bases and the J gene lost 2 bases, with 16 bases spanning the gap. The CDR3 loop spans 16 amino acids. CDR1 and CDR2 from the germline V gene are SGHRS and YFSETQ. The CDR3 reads CASASGGAPYNSPLHF. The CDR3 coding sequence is TGCGCCAGCGCTTCTGGAGGGGCGCCCTATAATTCACCCCTCCACTTT.

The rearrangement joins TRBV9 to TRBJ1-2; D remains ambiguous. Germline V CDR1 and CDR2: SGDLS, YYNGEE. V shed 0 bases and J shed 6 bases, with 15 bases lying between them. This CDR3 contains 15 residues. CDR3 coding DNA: TGTGCCAGCAGCGTAGTCCGGTTAGGGAGGAATGGCTACACCTTC. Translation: CASSVVRLGRNGYTF.

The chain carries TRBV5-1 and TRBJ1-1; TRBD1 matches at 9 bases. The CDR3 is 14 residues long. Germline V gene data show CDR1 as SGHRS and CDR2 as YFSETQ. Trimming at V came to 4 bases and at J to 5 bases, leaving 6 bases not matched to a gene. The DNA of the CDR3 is TGCGCCAGCAGCCCGGGACAGGGTGGAACTGAAGCTTTCTTT. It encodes CASSPGQGGTEAFF.

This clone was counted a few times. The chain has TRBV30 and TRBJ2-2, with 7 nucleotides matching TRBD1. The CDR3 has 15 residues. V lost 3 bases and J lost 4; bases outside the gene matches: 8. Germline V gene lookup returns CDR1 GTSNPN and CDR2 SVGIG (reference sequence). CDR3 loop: CAWRFQGDGTGELFF. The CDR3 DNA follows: TGTGCCTGGAGGTTTCAGGGGGATGGCACCGGGGAGCTGTTTTTT. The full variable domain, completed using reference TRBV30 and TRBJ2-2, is SQTIHQWPATLVQPVGSPLSLECTVEGTSNPNLYWYRQAAGRGLQLLFYSVGIGQISSEVPQNLSASRPQDRQFILSSKKLLLSDSGFYLCAWRFQGDGTGELFFGEGSRLTVL.